What follows is one T cell receptor (beta chain) and its context. Its antigen is still unknown. Trimming removed 4 bases from V and 5 bases from J, with 12 bases in between. The germline V gene encodes CDR1 SGHRS and CDR2 YFSETQ. This CDR3 has 13 amino acids. The data are from a study of cytomegalovirus exposure and HLA in healthy donors. Points from the study as a whole: Common viral pathogens seemed, in a later analysis, to connect with several of the most significant clusters.

The PCR contained 60 Vbeta and 13 Jbeta primers. TCRdb's table, derived via immunoSEQ multiplex PCR, lists solely in-frame clones and lacks some. Here the sample spans around 100,000 clones, 79% being singletons. The specimen was PBMCs. This receptor was obtained from a woman aged 40 to 50 in good health and CMV-seronegative. The chain employs TRBV5-1 and TRBJ1-1; no clear D gene. The CDR3 DNA sequence: TGCGCCAGCAGCCCCGACCCCGGGACTGAAGCTTTCTTT. This translates into CASSPDPGTEAFF.